This entry lists 28 T cell receptor beta chains sequenced from one sample in a study of regulatory T cells in long-lasting Graves disease. Time point reported: newly diagnosed GD, antithyroid drugs for less than 3 months. Isolated PBMC RNA provided the starting material for the TCR library. Arm-PCR of CDR3 regions and iRepertoire HTBI primers were used to build TCR beta libraries. MiXCR was run by TCRdb on the multiplex PCR reads, yielding one entry per CDR3 protein. There are over 350,000 distinct CDR3 sequences in the sample; approximately 15% occur only once, and approximately 8% lies in the top ten. Another study also made use of these data, one on T cells in Graves' hyperthyroidism and ophthalmopathy.

The source material was peripheral blood mononuclear cells (PBMCs), sampled at new diagnosis, from a patient treated with antithyroid drugs. These receptor sequences come from a woman aged 40 to 49 with Graves disease.

The genes are TRBV4-1 and TRBJ2-7, with D possibly TRBD2 on 6 matching bases. The V end lost 7 bases, the J end lost 7 bases, and 11 bases lay between the germline ends. CDR3 size: 11 residues. Germline values: CDR1 MGHRA, CDR2 YSYEKL. CDR3 DNA sequence: TGCGCCAGCATGACCGCGGGAGAGCAGTACTTC. It translates to CASMTAGEQYF.

With regard to this clonotype: A read error is possible here, since a much larger clone lies one base away. The CDR3 sequence: CASSYSDKSNDQFF. CDR3 nucleotides: TGTGCCAGCAGTTACTCGGACAAGTCCAATGACCAGTTCTTC. This chain joins TRBV6-2 or TRBV6-3 and TRBJ2-1; a possible D gene is TRBD1 (5 bases). The CDR3 has 14 residues. The germline gives CDR1 MNHEY, CDR2 SVGEGT.

This clonotype has at least ten counts. The CDR3 reads CASSPTGVDEQYF. CDR3 coding DNA: TGTGCCAGCAGCCCTACAGGGGTAGACGAGCAGTACTTC. This chain joins TRBV7-9 and TRBJ2-7; 7 bases map to TRBD1. The CDR3 runs to 13 residues. Germline loops: CDR1 SEHNR, CDR2 FQNEAQ (reference sequence). The V segment lost 5 bases and the J segment 5 bases; nucleotides outside the gene matches: 6. Full variable domain (missing parts from reference TRBV7-9 and TRBJ2-7): DTGVSQNPRHKITKRGQNVTFRCDPISEHNRLYWYRQTLGQGPEFLTYFQNEAQLEKSRLLSDRFSAERPKGSFSTLEIQRTEQGDSAMYLCASSPTGVDEQYFGPGTRLTVT.

This clonotype was seen repeatedly, ten times or more. This sequence joins TRBV24-1 and TRBJ2-3; D remains ambiguous. This CDR3 spans 17 amino acids. V lost 2 bases, J lost 3 bases, and 17 bases lay in between. Germline assignment: CDR1 KGHDR and CDR2 SFDVKD. The CDR3 region is CATSDSFGSLRTDTQYF. Written as DNA, the CDR3 is TGTGCCACCAGTGATTCCTTCGGGTCGCTTCGGACAGATACGCAGTATTTT.

This chain connects TRBV4-1 to TRBJ2-7; D remains ambiguous. V was shortened by 0 bases and J by 5 bases, with 5 bases between the two germline ends. The CDR3 has 12 amino acids. The germline V gene encodes CDR1 MGHRA and CDR2 YSYEKL. The CDR3: CASSQDGDEQYF. The DNA of the CDR3 is TGCGCCAGCAGCCAAGATGGGGACGAGCAGTACTTC.

To note about this clonotype: The conserved final phenylalanine or tryptophan is absent from the CDR3, which likely points to a read error. Because the CDR3's place on the DNA is in doubt, the DNA is left out and the CDR3 is given as listed by TCRdb. The rearrangement links TRBV19 to TRBJ2-3; the DNA was not compared with TRBD1, the D call given in the table. The CDR3 spans 17 amino acids, including both terminal residues. Germline V lookup: CDR1 LNHDA, CDR2 SQIVND (reference sequence). This chain's CDR3 is CASSSGGPGQVFHEQYS.

This clonotype showed up many times. The chain recombines TRBV5-1 with TRBJ2-5; 14 bases align to TRBD2. The CDR3 extends over 17 amino acids. With 4 bases clipped from V and 2 bases from J, the junction kept 7 bases outside the gene matches. Germline V lookup: CDR1 SGHRS, CDR2 YFSETQ. For the CDR3, the DNA is TGCGCCAGCAGCCCGGGACTAGCGGGAGCATGGCAAGAGACCCAGTACTTC. This translates into CASSPGLAGAWQETQYF.

This clonotype was detected only a few times. The rearrangement uses TRBV28 and TRBJ2-7; TRBD2 agrees at 13 bases. The CDR3 is 15 residues long. Trimming at V came to 6 bases and at J to 5 bases, leaving 7 bases not matched to a gene. CDR1 is MDHEN, CDR2 SYDVKM, per germline. The CDR3 nucleotides are TGTGCCAGCAGAGGGACTAGCGGGAACTTCCACGAGCAGTACTTC. Translating it yields CASRGTSGNFHEQYF.

J is TRBJ2-7 and V is TRBV11-2, with a possible D match to TRBD2 (6 bases). V shed 0 bases and J shed 5 bases, with 17 bases lying between them. This CDR3 has 16 amino acids. The germline gives CDR1 SGHAT, CDR2 FQNNGV. The CDR3 DNA reads as TGTGCCAGCAGCTTAGAACGAGGGACTTTTTTCGACGAGCAGTACTTC. Its protein is CASSLERGTFFDEQYF.

This clonotype showed up many times. A far larger clone is only one base removed, so a read error is likely. V gene TRBV10-2 combines with J gene TRBJ2-2; 8 bases match TRBD2. Germline assignment: CDR1 WSHSY and CDR2 SAAADI. This CDR3 spans 15 amino acids. DNA of the CDR3: TGTGCCAGCAGTGAGGGACTAGAGAACACCGGGGAGCTGTTTTTT. It encodes CASSEGLENTGELFF.

This clonotype has ten or more counts. The chain recombines TRBV5-6 with TRBJ2-3, with D unclear. This CDR3 spans 11 amino acids. Deletions cut 1 base from V and 5 bases from J, with 2 bases between. Looked up from germline, CDR1 is SGHDT and CDR2 is YYEEEE. CDR3 sequence: CASSLKDTQYF. CDR3 coding DNA: TGTGCCAGCAGCTTGAAAGATACGCAGTATTTT.

This clonotype appeared many times. The chain is built from TRBV6-2 or TRBV6-3 and TRBJ2-3, with 15 bases matching TRBD2. V lost 2 bases and J lost 0; bases outside the gene matches: 3. This CDR3 region has 18 residues. Germline CDR1 is MNHEY and CDR2 is SVGEGT. CDR3 protein: CASSYAGTSGGSTDTQYF. DNA of the CDR3: TGTGCCAGCAGTTACGCGGGGACTAGCGGGGGGAGCACAGATACGCAGTATTTT.

V is TRBV19 and J is TRBJ2-7; 7 bases align to TRBD1. The CDR3 is 15 amino acids. The J segment lost 3 bases and the V segment lost 0 bases, leaving 5 bases of the junction unmatched. CDR1 is LNHDA and CDR2 is SQIVND in the germline V gene (reference sequence). The CDR3 DNA is TGTGCCAGTAGTATAGAAGACAGGGTGGGCTACGAGCAGTACTTC. Translation: CASSIEDRVGYEQYF.

This clonotype was picked up many times. The V and J genes are TRBV5-1 and TRBJ2-3; D is perhaps TRBD2 (7 bases). Trimming stripped 2 bases from V and 2 bases from J, with 15 bases between. The length of the CDR3 is 16 residues. Germline values: CDR1 SGHRS, CDR2 YFSETQ. The CDR3 sequence: CASSFGGSGNTDTQYF. The CDR3 DNA sequence: TGCGCCAGCAGCTTTGGGGGCAGCGGGAACACAGATACGCAGTATTTT.

This clonotype was detected many times. The chain is built from TRBV11-3 and TRBJ2-4; 7 bases are a match to TRBD1. There are 13 residues in the CDR3. The V gene end was trimmed by 5 bases and the J gene end by 6 bases; junction bases not matched to a gene: 4. Germline CDR1 SGHNT, CDR2 YENEEA. Written as DNA, the CDR3 is TGTGCCAGCAGCCCCGGGACAGTAAACATTCAGTACTTC. Protein sequence: CASSPGTVNIQYF.

This chain links TRBV19 with TRBJ1-3, with 11 bases fitting TRBD1. The V segment lost 9 bases and the J segment 3 bases; nucleotides outside the gene matches: 10. Germline CDR1 reads LNHDA; CDR2 reads SQIVND (reference sequence). This CDR3 comprises 16 residues. In DNA form, the CDR3 reads TGTGCCAGCCTCCCGGACAGGGGGCATTTTGGAAACACCATATATTTT. Amino acids: CASLPDRGHFGNTIYF.

This clonotype was seen at least ten times. The chain joins TRBV6-1 to TRBJ2-2; 10 nucleotides match TRBD2. In germline, CDR1 is MNHNS, CDR2 SASEGT. The CDR3 consists of 16 residues. V gave up 8 bases and J gave up 4 bases; unmatched junction bases: 10. In nucleotides, the CDR3 is TGTGCCAGCTGCTGTAGGACTAGCGGTTTCACCGGGGAGCTGTTTTTT. Protein product: CASCCRTSGFTGELFF.

This clonotype was seen ten or more times. The J gene is TRBJ2-1, the V gene TRBV30; D possibly matches TRBD1 or TRBD2 (6 bases each). V was trimmed by 3 bases and J by 0 bases, leaving 15 bases between them. This CDR3 is 16 amino acids long. Germline V CDR1 and CDR2: GTSNPN, SVGIG (reference sequence). CDR3 region: CAWSSSGASSYNEQFF. CDR3 nucleotide sequence: TGTGCCTGGAGCAGTTCGGGGGCAAGCTCCTACAATGAGCAGTTCTTC.

This clonotype was counted between two and nine times. This chain connects TRBV19 to TRBJ2-7; D possibly corresponds to TRBD1 (5 bases). Germline V gives CDR1 LNHDA, CDR2 SQIVND (reference sequence). This CDR3 is built from 12 residues. V lost 7 bases to trimming and J lost 0 bases, with 7 bases between them. CDR3 residues: CASKGDSYEQYF. DNA for the CDR3: TGTGCCAGTAAAGGGGACTCCTACGAGCAGTACTTC.

As for this clonotype: This clone may be a read error of a much larger clone one base away. The V and J genes are TRBV5-6 and TRBJ2-1; the match to TRBD2 covers 10 bases. The CDR3 is 16 amino acids. V shed 0 bases and J 7 bases; nucleotides not matched to a gene: 7. Germline CDR1 and CDR2: SGHDT and YYEEEE. This chain's CDR3 is CASSLGLAGVLNEQFF. CDR3 DNA: TGTGCCAGCAGCTTGGGGCTAGCGGGAGTTTTGAATGAGCAGTTCTTC.

The CDR3 nucleotides read TGTGCTAGTGGTTTGCTAATGAACACTGAAGCTTTCTTT. Residues: CASGLLMNTEAFF. The chain joins TRBV12-5 to TRBJ1-1, with D unclear. The V end lost 2 bases, the J end lost 0 bases, and 4 bases lay between the germline ends. Germline assignment: CDR1 LGHNT and CDR2 FRNRAP. The CDR3 spans 13 residues. Complete variable domain (other parts from reference TRBV12-5 and TRBJ1-1): DARVTQTPRHKVTEMGQEVTMRCQPILGHNTVFWYRQTMMQGLELLAYFRNRAPLDDSGMPKDRFSAEMPDATLATLKIQPSEPRDSAVYFCASGLLMNTEAFFGQGTRLTVV.

This clonotype showed up many times. The V and J genes are TRBV12-3 or TRBV12-4 and TRBJ2-6; the match to TRBD1 covers 12 bases. This CDR3 contains 19 residues. V shed 6 bases and J 3 bases; nucleotides not matched to a gene: 12. CDR3 nucleotides: TGTGCCAGCAGCCCCGGGAGGGACAGGGGGCGTAATGGGGCCAACGTCCTGACTTTC. Its translation: CASSPGRDRGRNGANVLTF.

As for this clonotype: This may arise from a read error, as a much more abundant clone is one base away. The rearrangement joins TRBV29-1 to TRBJ1-3; no reliable D call. Germline values: CDR1 SQVTM, CDR2 ANQGSEA. V shed 4 bases and J shed 2 bases, with 9 bases lying between them. This CDR3 is built from 13 residues. CDR3 bases: TGCAGCGTTGTTGCCGACGCTGGAAACACCATATATTTT. This encodes CSVVADAGNTIYF.

This clonotype was observed a few times. This sequence joins TRBV20-1 and TRBJ2-7; the D gene is possibly TRBD2 (6 bases). This CDR3 spans 14 amino acids. Trimming took 4 bases from V and 7 from J, leaving 20 bases between them. CDR1 is DFQATT and CDR2 is SNEGSKA in the germline V gene (reference sequence). The CDR3 sequence: CSAISGTGRGEQYF. DNA of the CDR3: TGCAGTGCTATCTCCGGGACTGGGAGAGGGGAGCAGTACTTC.

This clonotype was counted ten times or more. This sequence joins TRBV2 and TRBJ1-2, with D unresolved. This CDR3 has 12 residues. From germline, CDR1 is SNHLY and CDR2 FYNNEI. Trimming pared 2 bases from V and 2 bases from J, leaving 3 bases between. The DNA of the CDR3 is TGTGCCAGCAGTGAACGCAACTATGGCTACACCTTC. Encoded protein: CASSERNYGYTF.

This clonotype was counted at least ten times. The chain joins TRBV2 to TRBJ2-2, with 10 bases lining up with TRBD2. CDR1 SNHLY and CDR2 FYNNEI come from the germline V gene. V shed 0 bases, J shed 7 bases, and the junction held 5 bases outside the gene matches. The CDR3 contains 16 residues. This CDR3 is CASSEAEREGIGELFF. CDR3 DNA: TGTGCCAGCAGTGAAGCGGAGCGGGAGGGCATCGGGGAGCTGTTTTTT. Full variable domain (outside the CDR3, taken from reference TRBV2 and TRBJ2-2): EPEVTQTPSHQVTQMGQEVILRCVPISNHLYFYWYRQILGQKVEFLVSFYNNEISEKSEIFDDQFSVERPDGSNFTLKIRSTKLEDSAMYFCASSEAEREGIGELFFGEGSRLTVL.

In this sample, this clonotype turned up many times. The chain joins TRBV4-1 to TRBJ2-5; 15 positions match TRBD2. CDR3 length: 17 residues. V was pared by 3 bases and J by 5 bases, with 7 bases of the junction left unmatched. CDR1 is MGHRA, CDR2 YSYEKL, per germline. CDR3 bases: TGCGCCAGCAGCCAGTGGACTAGCGGGAGGGCCCCCGAGACCCAGTACTTC. It specifies CASSQWTSGRAPETQYF.

This clonotype was seen at least ten times. The V gene is TRBV7-9, the J gene TRBJ1-5, with D possibly matching TRBD1 (6 bases). CDR1 SEHNR and CDR2 FQNEAQ come from the germline V gene (reference sequence). The CDR3 extends over 14 amino acids. Trimming took off 3 bases at V and 5 bases at J, with 11 bases between the two ends. CDR3 amino acids: CASSFGGAYQPQHF. The CDR3 region has the DNA TGTGCCAGCAGCTTTGGGGGGGCATATCAGCCCCAGCATTTT.